This TCR beta chain was sequenced in a study of T cell responses to AZD1222 COVID-19 vaccine (dated by TCRdb to the early 2020s). About the full investigation: AZD1222 recipients given second doses at about 4 weeks or at about 12 weeks were pooled, since spike-specific TCR depth and breadth were not found to differ between the two schedules. TCR sequencing was performed for roughly 250 trial participants, of whom about 210 were given two doses of AZD1222 and 26 were given two doses of MenACWY control vaccine. Enrollment into the trials was organized by age into subgroups of 18-55, 56-69 and 70-plus years, and those subgroups contained 148, 28 and 57 TCR-sequenced participants, respectively. What the work shows at the level of the full study, not this receptor alone: The vaccine-associated CD4 TCRs covered the entire spike protein, and the dominant responses fell in regions 160-218 and 743-854. Reportedly, almost half of the unique spike-specific TCRs recognized epitopes lying outside the regions that are mutated in the B.1.351 and B.1.1.7 variants. The 56-69-year group was small, and its depth increase did not reach significance, likely because of low power. A significant rise in spike-specific TCR breadth and depth was observed after two AZD1222 doses relative to day 0 and relative to MenACWY recipients. Because no day 14 peak-response samples were available, repertoires were characterized only after the peak T cell response. Most participants were white British and females outnumbered males, and the authors suggested that clonal diversity may have been underestimated. Only 5 to 7 AZD1222 recipients were SARS-CoV-2 seropositive at baseline, limiting conclusions about previously exposed vaccinees.

The CDR3 regions of human TCRbeta chains were subjected to immunosequencing. Per the original workflow: Repertoire TCRs were checked for matches against a reference library of SARS-CoV-2-specific TCRs that had been generated using the MIRA antigen-specificity platform. Breadth was defined as the fraction of unique TCRs that were SARS-CoV-2-associated. Depth was defined as the fraction of total T cells that were SARS-CoV-2-associated. Using the MIRA data, each spike-specific TCR was assigned both to the spike region to which the TCR was reactive and to a CD4 or CD8 class. Log10-transformed breadth and depth values were compared by one-way ANOVA with Sidak's multiple comparisons tests. TCRdb obtained this table from immuneACCESS and retained in-frame rearrangements with V and J assigned. These tables miss some clones; where compared with another copy, unresolved V genes account for less than half of the shortfall, and the remainder is unexplained. Clone size and the V and J calls come from that table; the DNA yielded D and trimming. The sample profile shows 85,000 to 130,000 clones; around 90% of them were found once. The ten largest clones add up to approximately 5% of the sample.

The meaning of the sample's time point label: baseline before first vaccination. Samples from vaccinated people were obtained from the UK trials COV001 and COV002, which included a single-blind randomized controlled phase 2/3 trial of AZD1222 (ChAdOx1 nCoV-19) in healthy adults. Trial participant PBMC samples were collected at day 0 and day 28 after the second dose for TCRbeta chain sequencing. From cysteine to phenylalanine, the CDR3 is 14 amino acids long. The retained sequence is limited to the CDR3, 42 bases, with the frame set at the first base. Taken from the germline V gene, the CDR1 and CDR2 loops are ENHRY and SYGVKD. From V the trimming removes 5 bases and from J it removes 7 bases, while the gene matches leave 8 bases of the junction unaccounted for. Points on this clone: Its antigen is unknown. One base away there is no much larger clone; base qualities are not given.

The sequenced sample was peripheral blood, obtained on day 0 of AZD1222 vaccination. The rearranged segments are TRBV10-3 and TRBJ1-1; TRBD1 matches 9 bases in the middle. This clonotype was obtained from an adult in good health. The nucleotide sequence is given as TGTGCCATCAGTATCGCTGGGGGACAGGGTGAAGCTTTCTTT. The translation is CAISIAGGQGEAFF.